Following are 8 T cell receptor beta chains from one sample sequenced in a study of T cell changes during pregnancy in multiple sclerosis. TCRdb's table, derived via immunoSEQ multiplex PCR, lists solely in-frame clones and lacks some. The sample consists of around 100,000 clones, more than 90% of them appearing once. The specimen was peripheral blood, collected in the second trimester of pregnancy. These receptors all come from a female donor with multiple sclerosis, enrolled in a pregnancy study.

Only a few counts were recorded for this clone. J is TRBJ2-7 and V is TRBV7-8; tentatively, D is TRBD2 (6 bases). Germline V gene lookup returns CDR1 SGHVS and CDR2 FQNEAQ. Deletions cut 1 base from V and 4 bases from J, with 8 bases between. The CDR3 spans 13 residues. DNA of the CDR3: TGTGCCAGCAGCTTAGGACTAGGGTACGAGCAGTACTTC. It specifies CASSLGLGYEQYF.

The V call is TRBV2, the J call TRBJ2-7; the D gene is possibly TRBD2 (5 bases). The CDR3 is made up of 13 amino acids. Germline V gives CDR1 SNHLY, CDR2 FYNNEI. With 4 bases removed from V and 6 bases from J, the gap between germline ends came to 13 bases. CDR3 sequence reads: CASSGRQDSEQYF. CDR3 bases: TGTGCCAGCAGTGGTAGGCAGGACTCCGAGCAGTACTTC.

The rearrangement joins TRBV7-9 to TRBJ2-7; D is perhaps TRBD2 (6 bases). CDR1 and CDR2 (germline): SEHNR, FQNEAQ (reference sequence). Trimming shortened V by 5 bases and J by 6 bases, and 20 bases separated the two germline ends. This CDR3 is 15 amino acids long. The CDR3 region has the DNA TGTGCCAGCAGCCCCCGGTTGGACATGGGGGGCGAGCAGTACTTC. It translates to CASSPRLDMGGEQYF.

This chain connects TRBV5-1 to TRBJ2-2, with D perhaps matching TRBD1 (6 bases). Deletions cut 1 base from V and 0 bases from J, with 10 bases between. The CDR3 sequence is 16 residues long. In germline, CDR1 is SGHRS, CDR2 YFSETQ. The CDR3 here is CASSLTGTANTGELFF. The CDR3 DNA is TGCGCCAGCAGCTTGACAGGGACGGCGAACACCGGGGAGCTGTTTTTT.

This clone was observed a single time. V is TRBV6-1 and J is TRBJ2-1; 11 positions match TRBD2. The trim removed 1 base at V and 8 bases at J, leaving 7 bases unmatched. Germline CDR1 MNHNS, CDR2 SASEGT. The CDR3 length is 16 residues. The CDR3 reads CASSEGISGGADEQFF. For the CDR3, the DNA is TGTGCCAGCAGTGAAGGTATTAGCGGGGGGGCTGATGAGCAGTTCTTC.

This clone was observed a few times. This chain's CDR3 is CATSRGTGRIGGYTF. CDR3 in DNA: TGTGCCACCAGCAGGGGGACAGGGAGGATCGGTGGCTACACCTTC. The J gene is TRBJ1-2, the V gene TRBV15; 9 bases fit TRBD1. The CDR3 has 15 residues. V was pared by 3 bases and J by 7 bases, with 9 bases of the junction left unmatched. Germline CDR1 is LNHNV and CDR2 is YYDKDF (reference sequence).

The chain couples TRBV4-1 to TRBJ2-7, with TRBD2 matching 13 bases. The V and J ends lost 4 bases and 2 bases, in that order; junction bases with no gene match: 2. The CDR3 spans 15 residues. Germline V gene lookup returns CDR1 MGHRA and CDR2 YSYEKL. The CDR3 region has the DNA TGCGCCAGCAGCCGGACTAGCGGGAGTCCCTACGAGCAGTACTTC. Its protein is CASSRTSGSPYEQYF.

In its sample, this clone was seen a few times. The chain has TRBV28 and TRBJ1-2; the D gene is possibly TRBD1 (5 bases). This CDR3 has 13 amino acids. Trimming took 10 bases from V and 4 from J, leaving 16 bases between them. Germline CDR1 reads MDHEN; CDR2 reads SYDVKM. Here the CDR3 reads CATPGRGGYGYTF. The CDR3 nucleotides read TGTGCCACCCCGGGGAGGGGTGGCTATGGCTACACCTTC.